This T cell receptor (beta chain) is from a study of blood T cell repertoires in COVID-19. Allocation to cohorts depended on clinical history reported by the participants. The repertoire was sequenced with immunoSEQ multiplex PCR; TCRdb's copy has only in-frame clones and lacks some. The sample has 400,000 to 450,000 clones; 85% to 90% are singletons. There are 18 residues in the CDR3. Per the germline V gene, CDR1 is LGHDT and CDR2 is YNNKEL (reference sequence). Trimming took 1 base from V and 0 from J; bases not matched to a gene: 8. Material: PBMCs or T cells enriched from blood (not recorded which). This sequence was found in a man between 25 and 39 years old who had recovered from COVID-19. This chain joins TRBV3-1 (or the pseudogene TRBV3-2) and TRBJ2-4; TRBD2 aligns across 8 bases. The CDR3 loop reads CASSQGLAGGGAKNIQYF. The CDR3 region has the DNA TGTGCCAGCAGCCAAGGGCTAGCGGGCGGAGGAGCCAAAAACATTCAGTACTTC.